Each of the 27 T cell receptor beta chains below was sequenced from the same sample in a study of neurological immune-mediated disorders. MiXCR, run by TCRdb on the 5' RACE reads, gives a single entry per CDR3 protein. The sample yields tens of thousands of distinct CDR3 sequences, 20% to 25% seen once. Time point described: technical triplicate 3. The sequenced material came from PBMCs. The source of these receptors is a man aged 55 to 70 with HTLV-1-associated myelopathy (HAM/TSP).

This clonotype was observed at least ten times. This chain uses TRBV27 with TRBJ1-5; unclear D gene. V was pared by 5 bases and J by 2 bases, with 13 bases between. The V gene's germline CDR1 is MNHEY and CDR2 SMNVEV (reference sequence). The CDR3 contains 15 residues. The CDR3 sequence: CASSGRFGGNQPQHF. The CDR3 region has the DNA TGTGCCAGCAGTGGGCGCTTCGGGGGCAATCAGCCCCAGCATTTT.

This clonotype was observed many times. The chain joins TRBV28 to TRBJ2-7; D may be TRBD1 (6 bases). Trimming removed 1 base at V and 0 bases at J, with 13 bases between. This CDR3 comprises 16 residues. Germline lookup yields CDR1 MDHEN and CDR2 SYDVKM. DNA for the CDR3: TGTGCCAGCAGTTTATTAACCCAGGGGTCCTCCTACGAGCAGTACTTC. Amino acids: CASSLLTQGSSYEQYF.

A few counts support this clonotype. A much larger clonotype is one base distant, so this may be a read error. The rearrangement joins TRBV20-1 to TRBJ2-3; no definite D call. The CDR3 consists of 14 residues. Germline V CDR1 and CDR2: DFQATT, SNEGSKA (reference sequence). CDR3 bases: TGCAGTGCTCCAGACTGGGCCGGCACAGATATGCAGTATTTT. Amino acids: CSAPDWAGTDMQYF.

The J gene is TRBJ1-2, the V gene TRBV20-1; possible D gene TRBD1, 6 bases. The V gene's germline CDR1 is DFQATT and CDR2 SNEGSKA (reference sequence). The CDR3 spans 11 residues. V lost 2 bases and J 7 bases, leaving 8 bases between the germline ends. CDR3 residues: CSARKDSGYTF. The CDR3 DNA is TGCAGTGCTAGAAAGGACAGTGGCTACACCTTC.

This clonotype was counted at least ten times. The V gene is TRBV20-1, the J gene TRBJ2-3; D ambiguous. Trimming stripped 0 bases from V and 2 bases from J, with 9 bases between. Germline V gives CDR1 DFQATT, CDR2 SNEGSKA (reference sequence). This CDR3 has 14 amino acids. CDR3 protein: CSARDLRLTDTQYF. CDR3 nucleotide sequence: TGCAGTGCTAGAGATTTGAGGCTCACAGATACGCAGTATTTT.

This clonotype was detected many times. The chain uses TRBV7-9 and TRBJ1-3; TRBD1 is a possible D gene (5 bases). Trimming removed 4 bases at V and 3 bases at J, with 10 bases between. The CDR3 runs to 14 residues. Germline V gives CDR1 SEHNR, CDR2 FQNEAQ (reference sequence). The CDR3: CASSSEGDGNTIYF. CDR3 sequence (DNA): TGTGCCAGCAGCTCAGAAGGGGATGGAAACACCATATATTTT.

The table lists this clonotype with many counts. V is TRBV18 and J is TRBJ2-1; TRBD2 agrees at 9 bases. Germline V gene lookup returns CDR1 KGHSH and CDR2 LQKENI. CDR3 length: 15 amino acids. J gave up 9 bases and V 2 bases, and 8 bases lay outside the gene matches. This CDR3 is CASSPMGLALGEQFF. CDR3 DNA: TGTGCCAGCTCACCAATGGGACTAGCTTTAGGTGAGCAGTTCTTC.

In this sample, this clonotype turned up many times. This chain links TRBV20-1 with TRBJ2-1, with D unclear. CDR3 length: 15 residues. Looked up from germline, CDR1 is DFQATT and CDR2 is SNEGSKA (reference sequence). V was pared by 0 bases and J by 8 bases, with 17 bases between. The chain's CDR3 is CSARDIVSFFDEQFF. The CDR3, as DNA: TGCAGTGCTAGAGATATTGTTTCCTTTTTCGATGAGCAGTTCTTC.

The rearrangement links TRBV12-3 or TRBV12-4 to TRBJ1-1; D unresolved. V lost 5 bases and J 4 bases, leaving 2 bases between the germline ends. The CDR3 is 10 amino acids. The CDR3 protein is CASSRTEAFF. CDR3 sequence (DNA): TGTGCCAGCAGTCGCACTGAAGCTTTCTTT.

This clonotype is classed as medium-sized. This chain's CDR3 is CASSLGAGATEAFF. The CDR3 nucleotides read TGTGCCAGCAGCTTAGGTGCAGGGGCCACTGAAGCTTTCTTT. V is TRBV7-8 and J is TRBJ1-1; TRBD1 is a possible D gene (6 bases). CDR3 size: 14 residues. Germline CDR1 reads SGHVS; CDR2 reads FQNEAQ. Trimming stripped 1 base from V and 4 bases from J, with 10 bases between. The complete variable domain, with remaining parts taken from reference TRBV7-8 and TRBJ1-1, reads GAGVSQSPRYKVAKRGQDVALRCDPISGHVSLFWYQQALGQGPEFLTYFQNEAQLDKSGLPSDRFFAERPEGSVSTLKIQRTQQEDSAVYLCASSLGAGATEAFFGQGTRLTVV.

This clonotype was recorded at least ten times. V gene TRBV12-3 or TRBV12-4 combines with J gene TRBJ2-2; TRBD1 is a possible D gene (5 bases). The V end was cut by 3 bases, the J end by 7 bases, with 9 bases between. There are 13 residues in the CDR3. The CDR3 sequence: CASSFQGNGELFF. CDR3 sequence (DNA): TGTGCCAGCAGTTTCCAGGGAAACGGGGAGCTGTTTTTT.

This clonotype occurred many times. Here the CDR3 DNA reads TGTGCCAGCACCTACAGGGGTGGCTATGGCTACACCTTC. As protein: CASTYRGGYGYTF. The J gene is TRBJ1-2, the V gene TRBV12-3 or TRBV12-4, with 7 positions matching TRBD1. The CDR3 has 13 residues. V lost 7 bases to trimming and J lost 4 bases; unmatched junction nucleotides: 6.

This clonotype has a count of ten or more. The CDR3, as DNA: TGTGCCAGCAGTTTTGGAAGGGGTGGCACTGAAGCTTTCTTT. Its translation: CASSFGRGGTEAFF. This sequence joins TRBV28 and TRBJ1-1, with a tentative D call TRBD1 (5 bases). The CDR3 totals 14 residues. The germline V and J ends were trimmed by 3 bases and 4 bases, with 12 bases remaining between them. Germline assignment: CDR1 MDHEN and CDR2 SYDVKM.

This clonotype was counted ten times or more. V usage is TRBV29-1 and J usage is TRBJ1-2, with TRBD1 matching over 7 bases. Germline V gene data show CDR1 as SQVTM and CDR2 as ANQGSEA. Unmatched junction bases numbered 3, after V lost 5 bases and J lost 6 bases. The CDR3 loop spans 11 amino acids. The CDR3 here is CSVYRGHGYTF. DNA for the CDR3: TGCAGCGTTTACAGGGGTCATGGCTACACCTTC. Complete variable domain (other parts from reference TRBV29-1 and TRBJ1-2): SAVISQKPSRDICQRGTSLTIQCQVDSQVTMMFWYRQQPGQSLTLIATANQGSEATYESGFVIDKFPISRPNLTFSTLTVSNMSPEDSSIYLCSVYRGHGYTFGSGTRLTVV.

The chain combines TRBV12-3 or TRBV12-4 with TRBJ1-5, with TRBD1 as a possible D gene (5 bases). The CDR3 has 15 residues. V was clipped by 6 bases and J by 0 bases, with 12 bases between them. CDR3 coding DNA: TGTGCCAGCAGGGGACCGTTCGATAGCAATCAGCCCCAGCATTTT. This codes for CASRGPFDSNQPQHF.

This clonotype showed up many times. The chain joins TRBV6-5 to TRBJ2-7; 8 bases agree with TRBD1. J was trimmed by 3 bases and V by 4 bases; bases with no gene match: 5. This CDR3 spans 14 amino acids. Germline CDR1 MNHEY, CDR2 SVGAGI. CDR3: CASSSGQGVYEQYF. CDR3 nucleotides: TGTGCCAGCAGTTCTGGACAGGGAGTCTACGAGCAGTACTTC.

This chain uses TRBV5-4 with TRBJ2-1, with 10 bases aligning to TRBD2. Losses at the gene ends were 4 bases for V and 5 bases for J; bases not matched to a gene: 12. Germline V gene sequence: CDR1 SGHNT, CDR2 YYREEE (reference sequence). This CDR3 spans 17 amino acids. The CDR3 DNA is TGTGCCAGCAGCCCCGGGCTAGCGGGAGATTTCAACAATGAGCAGTTCTTC. Amino acid sequence: CASSPGLAGDFNNEQFF.

In its sample, this clonotype is medium-sized. The rearrangement uses TRBV7-3 and TRBJ2-1; D is perhaps TRBD2 (7 bases). V was clipped by 5 bases and J by 5 bases, with 10 bases between them. CDR1 and CDR2 (germline): SGHTA, FQGTGA. The CDR3 consists of 13 residues. The CDR3 protein is CASSQGRDNEQFF. Written as DNA, the CDR3 is TGTGCCAGCAGCCAGGGGAGGGACAATGAGCAGTTCTTC.

This clonotype was counted ten times or more. The chain recombines TRBV5-1 with TRBJ2-3; 10 nucleotides match TRBD2. V dropped 3 bases and J dropped 6; count of bases not matched to a gene: 10. The CDR3 covers 16 residues. Per the germline V gene, CDR1 is SGHRS and CDR2 is YFSETQ. The CDR3 coding sequence is TGCGCCAGCAGCTCCTATTCTAGCGGGAGCGAGGATACGCAGTATTTT. Protein: CASSSYSSGSEDTQYF.

This clonotype was picked up many times. The J gene is TRBJ2-2, the V gene TRBV25-1; D remains ambiguous. The germline CDR1 and CDR2 sequences are MGHDK and SYGVNS. Trimming pared 6 bases from V and 3 bases from J, leaving 11 bases between. The CDR3 has 14 residues. This chain's CDR3 is CASSPTRDTGELFF. CDR3 in DNA: TGTGCCAGCAGCCCGACAAGAGACACCGGGGAGCTGTTTTTT.

Ten or more counts support this clonotype. The J gene is TRBJ2-5, the V gene TRBV5-1, with TRBD2 as a possible D gene (5 bases). The CDR3 runs 15 residues. CDR1 SGHRS and CDR2 YFSETQ come from the germline V gene. V was pared by 4 bases and J by 1 base, with 14 bases between. In DNA form, the CDR3 reads TGCGCCAGCAGCATACCGACGGGGATCCAAGAGACCCAGTACTTC. This translates into CASSIPTGIQETQYF.

The chain combines TRBV18 with TRBJ2-7, with D perhaps TRBD2 (5 bases). CDR3 length: 13 amino acids. The V gene lost 2 bases and the J gene lost 5 bases, with 10 bases spanning the gap. Germline V lookup: CDR1 KGHSH, CDR2 LQKENI. DNA for the CDR3: TGTGCCAGCTCACCATCTAGCAGCCACGAGCAGTACTTC. It yields the protein CASSPSSSHEQYF.

This clonotype was seen at least ten times. The V call is TRBV7-9, the J call TRBJ2-1; D might be TRBD2 (6 bases). CDR1 and CDR2 from the germline V gene are SEHNR and FQNEAQ (reference sequence). Trimming stripped 4 bases from V and 9 bases from J, with 22 bases between. The CDR3 has 16 amino acids. Written as DNA, the CDR3 is TGTGCCAGCAGCTCGTCCGGGACTGGCGTTATGAGTGAGCAGTTCTTC. It encodes CASSSSGTGVMSEQFF.

This clonotype has a count of ten or more. The J gene is TRBJ1-4, the V gene TRBV12-3 or TRBV12-4; the D is unclear. The V and J ends lost 4 bases and 7 bases respectively, with 10 bases between them. The CDR3 covers 13 residues. The CDR3 loop is CASSWTGIEKLFF. The CDR3 coding sequence is TGTGCCAGCAGTTGGACGGGTATTGAAAAACTGTTTTTT.

This clonotype was recorded many times. V is TRBV19 and J is TRBJ2-6; no clear D. This CDR3 region has 13 residues. Deletions cut 7 bases from V and 4 bases from J, with 8 bases between. CDR1 is LNHDA, CDR2 SQIVND, per germline (reference sequence). CDR3 loop: CASKYSGANVLTF. CDR3 DNA sequence: TGTGCCAGTAAATACTCCGGGGCCAACGTCCTGACTTTC. The full variable domain, rest sourced from reference TRBV19 and TRBJ2-6, is DGGITQSPKYLFRKEGQNVTLSCEQNLNHDAMYWYRQDPGQGLRLIYYSQIVNDFQKGDIAEGYSVSREKKESFPLTVTSAQKNPTAFYLCASKYSGANVLTFGAGSRLTVL.

With respect to this clonotype: Possible read error: a much larger clone is one base away. The chain links TRBV7-8 to TRBJ2-3; 14 bases line up with TRBD2. Trimming cost V 5 bases and J 5 bases; bases outside gene matches: 18. Germline V gene data show CDR1 as SGHVS and CDR2 as FQNEAQ. This CDR3 contains 20 residues. The CDR3 bases are TGTGCCAGCAGCCCCCGGTGGGGGGAGACTAGCGGGAGGGCAGGAGATACGCAGTATTTT. Amino acids: CASSPRWGETSGRAGDTQYF.

This clonotype was observed at least ten times. The chain links TRBV27 to TRBJ1-1; a possible D gene is TRBD1 (5 bases). The CDR3 has 15 amino acids. The germline V gene encodes CDR1 MNHEY and CDR2 SMNVEV (reference sequence). V lost 4 bases, J lost 0 bases, and 12 bases lay in between. The CDR3 protein is CASSSGAAMNTEAFF. CDR3 nucleotides: TGTGCCAGCAGTTCTGGGGCAGCAATGAACACTGAAGCTTTCTTT.